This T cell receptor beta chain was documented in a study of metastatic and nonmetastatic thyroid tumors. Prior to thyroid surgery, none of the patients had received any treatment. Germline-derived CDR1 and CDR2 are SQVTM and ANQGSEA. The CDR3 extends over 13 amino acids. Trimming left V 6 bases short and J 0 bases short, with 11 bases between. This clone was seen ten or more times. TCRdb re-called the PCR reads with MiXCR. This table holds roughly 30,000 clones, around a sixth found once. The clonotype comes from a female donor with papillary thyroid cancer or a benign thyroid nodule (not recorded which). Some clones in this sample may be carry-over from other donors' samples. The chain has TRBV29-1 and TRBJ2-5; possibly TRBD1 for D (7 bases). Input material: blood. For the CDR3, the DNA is TGCAGCGTGGGGGGACAGCACCAAGAGACCCAGTACTTC. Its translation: CSVGGQHQETQYF.